The 27 T cell receptor beta chains below all came from one sample that was sequenced in a study of blood T cell repertoires in COVID-19. TCRdb's copy holds only in-frame clones and misses some; the assay was immunoSEQ multiplex PCR. Among fewer than 100,000 clones listed, more than 75% were seen once. Source material: peripheral blood. The receptors shown here come from a human donor in a cohort sampled during active COVID-19.

The CDR3 nucleotides read TGTGCCAGCGCCGGGACAGACAAAAACATTCAGTACTTC. Translating gives CASAGTDKNIQYF. The V gene is TRBV5-5, the J gene TRBJ2-4, with 7 bases matching TRBD1. The germline gives CDR1 SGHKS, CDR2 YYEKEE (reference sequence). After removal of 7 bases from V and 3 bases from J, the junction contained 4 bases not matched to a gene. This CDR3 has 13 amino acids.

CDR3 region: CSHDPTGSNNEQFF. DNA for the CDR3: TGCAGCCATGACCCGACAGGGTCCAACAATGAGCAGTTCTTC. The chain has TRBV29-1 and TRBJ2-1; 7 bases map to TRBD1. The CDR3 extends over 14 amino acids. Germline V lookup: CDR1 SQVTM, CDR2 ANQGSEA. Unmatched junction bases numbered 12, after V lost 8 bases and J lost 5 bases.

This rearrangement joins TRBV19 to TRBJ1-5; maybe TRBD1 (5 bases). The germline V gene has CDR1 LNHDA and CDR2 SQIVND (reference sequence). V was shortened by 7 bases and J by 1 base, with 11 bases between the two germline ends. The CDR3 sequence is 14 residues long. Here the CDR3 reads CASTSGGSNQPQHF. The CDR3 DNA follows: TGTGCCAGTACCTCCGGGGGGAGCAATCAGCCCCAGCATTTT.

This chain joins TRBV10-3 and TRBJ2-7; D not certain. CDR3 length: 13 amino acids. Germline CDR1 reads ENHRY; CDR2 reads SYGVKD. V was trimmed by 2 bases and J by 0 bases, leaving 5 bases between them. CDR3 nucleotide sequence: TGTGCCATCAGTGAGGGCAGCTCCTACGAGCAGTACTTC. This translates into CAISEGSSYEQYF.

The chain carries TRBV28 and TRBJ2-7; D is perhaps TRBD1 (6 bases). The ends were cut back, 4 bases at V and 0 bases at J, with 16 bases in the middle. CDR3 length equals 16 residues. Germline V CDR1 and CDR2: MDHEN, SYDVKM. The CDR3 loop is CASSSPDRHGSYEQYF. The DNA of the CDR3 is TGTGCCAGCAGTTCACCCGACAGGCACGGCTCCTACGAGCAGTACTTC.

This sequence joins TRBV11-2 and TRBJ2-7, with 7 nucleotides matching TRBD1. The V gene end was trimmed by 3 bases and the J gene end by 6 bases; junction bases not matched to a gene: 11. Germline V lookup: CDR1 SGHAT, CDR2 FQNNGV. The CDR3 runs to 15 residues. This chain's CDR3 is CASSFGTGVMGEQYF. The CDR3 DNA is TGTGCCAGCAGCTTCGGAACAGGGGTTATGGGCGAGCAGTACTTC. Based on the CDR3 plus reference TRBV11-2 and TRBJ2-7, the full variable domain is EAGVAQSPRYKIIEKRQSVAFWCNPISGHATLYWYQQILGQGPKLLIQFQNNGVVDDSQLPKDRFSAERLKGVDSTLKIQPAKLEDSAVYLCASSFGTGVMGEQYFGPGTRLTVT.

The V call is TRBV18, the J call TRBJ2-1; a possible D gene is TRBD1 (5 bases). Germline loops: CDR1 KGHSH, CDR2 LQKENI. There are 14 residues in the CDR3. Trimming removed 1 base at V and 1 base at J, with 5 bases between. The CDR3 region is CASSPQGSYNEQFF. The CDR3 nucleotides are TGTGCCAGCTCACCACAGGGGTCCTACAATGAGCAGTTCTTC.

The chain employs TRBV2 and TRBJ2-5, with 9 bases lining up with TRBD2. The germline gives CDR1 SNHLY, CDR2 FYNNEI. Losses at the gene ends were 5 bases for V and 3 bases for J; bases not matched to a gene: 7. The CDR3 spans 15 residues. CDR3 DNA sequence: TGTGCCAGCAGTTCCAGCGGGGGGATTAAAGAGACCCAGTACTTC. It is translated as CASSSSGGIKETQYF.

The chain employs TRBV12-3 or TRBV12-4 and TRBJ1-2; tentatively, D is TRBD1 (6 bases). The CDR3 is 13 amino acids. V dropped 7 bases and J dropped 8 bases, with 17 bases sitting between them. DNA for the CDR3: TGTGCCAGCACCGACAGGACTTCGGGCGGCTACACCTTC. Its protein product is CASTDRTSGGYTF.

This chain uses TRBV10-1 with TRBJ2-2, with D maybe TRBD2 (6 bases). Germline CDR1 and CDR2: WNHNN and SYGVQD (reference sequence). This CDR3 has 12 residues. V was clipped by 8 bases and J by 7 bases, with 11 bases between them. DNA for the CDR3: TGCGCCAGCTCGGGGGTGAGCGGGGAGCTGTTTTTT. It encodes CASSGVSGELFF.

The V call is TRBV5-1, the J call TRBJ2-7; the D gene is possibly TRBD1 (5 bases). This CDR3 has 15 amino acids. V was shortened by 0 bases and J by 6 bases, with 16 bases between the two germline ends. Germline CDR1 is SGHRS and CDR2 is YFSETQ. CDR3 sequence: CASSLGSGQGLEQYF. The CDR3, as DNA: TGCGCCAGCAGCTTGGGTTCCGGGCAGGGCCTCGAGCAGTACTTC.

V and J are TRBV6-6 and TRBJ1-5; D ambiguous. This CDR3 comprises 13 residues. V lost 8 bases and J 5 bases, leaving 13 bases between the germline ends. Germline CDR1 and CDR2: MNHNY and SVGAGI (reference sequence). The CDR3 loop is CASGSTGHQPQHF. The CDR3 DNA is TGTGCCAGCGGATCCACGGGTCATCAGCCCCAGCATTTT.

The V call is TRBV4-1, the J call TRBJ2-7; 9 positions match TRBD1. Germline CDR1 reads MGHRA; CDR2 reads YSYEKL. This CDR3 spans 14 amino acids. Trimming took 4 bases from V and 3 from J; bases not matched to a gene: 4. The DNA for the CDR3 is TGCGCCAGCAGCCCTCCGGGACAGGGCTACGAGCAGTACTTC. It yields the protein CASSPPGQGYEQYF.

The table lists this clone with many counts. The chain carries TRBV5-1 and TRBJ2-1; 10 nucleotides line up with TRBD1. This CDR3 has 14 residues. Looked up from germline, CDR1 is SGHRS and CDR2 is YFSETQ. With 4 bases clipped from V and 9 bases from J, the junction kept 7 bases outside the gene matches. The CDR3 protein is CASSPGQGGAEQFF. DNA for the CDR3: TGCGCCAGCAGCCCCGGACAGGGGGGGGCTGAGCAGTTCTTC.

V gene TRBV7-9 combines with J gene TRBJ2-2; D remains unclear. Germline CDR1 reads SEHNR; CDR2 reads FQNEAQ (reference sequence). The CDR3 extends over 13 amino acids. V was cut by 1 base and J by 6 bases, with 6 bases left in between. CDR3 in DNA: TGTGCCAGCAGCTTAGTTCGGTCCGGGGAGCTGTTTTTT. Amino acid sequence: CASSLVRSGELFF.

This clone was seen only once. This chain connects TRBV4-1 to TRBJ1-2; tentatively, D is TRBD1 (5 bases). This CDR3 region has 14 residues. With 3 bases removed from V and 2 bases from J, the gap between germline ends came to 10 bases. Germline CDR1 and CDR2: MGHRA and YSYEKL. This chain's CDR3 is CASSQFRQNYGYTF. In nucleotides, the CDR3 is TGCGCCAGCAGCCAGTTTAGACAGAACTATGGCTACACCTTC.

The genes are TRBV24-1 and TRBJ1-1; 9 positions match TRBD1. The V gene end was trimmed by 10 bases and the J gene end by 1 base; junction bases not matched to a gene: 12. The germline CDR1 and CDR2 sequences are KGHDR and SFDVKD. There are 16 residues in the CDR3. CDR3 amino acids: CATQVRQGVGNTEAFF. Here the CDR3 DNA reads TGTGCCACACAGGTGAGACAGGGGGTGGGGAACACTGAAGCTTTCTTT.

With respect to this clone: Within the sample, other DNA sequences also encode this same CDR3. CDR3 loop: CASSPPGQALYEQYF. The CDR3 nucleotides read TGTGCCAGCTCACCACCGGGACAGGCGCTGTACGAGCAGTACTTC. The V gene is TRBV18, the J gene TRBJ2-7; 8 nucleotides agree with TRBD1. Germline trimming cut 0 bases from V and 4 bases from J; bases unmatched to any gene: 5. Germline V lookup: CDR1 KGHSH, CDR2 LQKENI. The CDR3 is 15 amino acids.

This chain links TRBV2 with TRBJ1-6; D unclear. V lost 0 bases to trimming and J lost 6 bases, with 6 bases between them. From germline, CDR1 is SNHLY and CDR2 FYNNEI. This CDR3 has 14 amino acids. CDR3 residues: CASSEALSNSPLHF. The CDR3, as DNA: TGTGCCAGCAGTGAAGCCCTAAGTAATTCACCCCTCCACTTT.

With regard to this clone: The junction and the germline gene differ at one end; a read error may be behind it. The chain recombines TRBV5-1 with TRBJ2-2, with D possibly being TRBD2 (7 bases). The CDR3 covers 13 residues. Germline V gene sequence: CDR1 SGHRS, CDR2 YFSETQ. The CDR3 reads CARSLGGPGELFF. The CDR3, as DNA: TGCGCCCGCAGCTTGGGGGGGCCCGGGGAGCTGTTTTTT.

This clone was found once. The CDR3 nucleotides are TGTGCCAGCAGGGACACTAGCGGGGGGGCCCAGGTTAAGAACACCGGGGAGCTGTTTTTT. Translation gives CASRDTSGGAQVKNTGELFF. V is TRBV2 and J is TRBJ2-2; 13 bases are a match to TRBD2. The V and J ends lost 6 bases and 1 base, in that order; junction bases with no gene match: 14. The CDR3 runs 20 residues. Germline assignment: CDR1 SNHLY and CDR2 FYNNEI.

This chain links TRBV4-1 with TRBJ2-5; 7 bases fit TRBD1. Germline V gene data show CDR1 as MGHRA and CDR2 as YSYEKL. Germline trimming cut 4 bases from V and 4 bases from J; bases unmatched to any gene: 12. The CDR3 length is 16 residues. The CDR3 is CASSPRQGWFGETQYF. CDR3 DNA: TGCGCCAGCAGCCCGCGACAGGGATGGTTTGGAGAGACCCAGTACTTC.

This clone was seen just once. This chain joins TRBV2 and TRBJ2-2; no clear D. Per the germline V gene, CDR1 is SNHLY and CDR2 is FYNNEI. Trimming pared 7 bases from V and 2 bases from J, leaving 14 bases between. This CDR3 is built from 15 residues. CDR3 DNA: TGTGCCAGCAATCAACAGACACTTAACACCGGGGAGCTGTTTTTT. Its protein is CASNQQTLNTGELFF.

The chain recombines TRBV6-6 with TRBJ1-1; D ambiguous. Trimming pared 2 bases from V and 7 bases from J, leaving 11 bases between. Germline lookup yields CDR1 MNHNY and CDR2 SVGAGI (reference sequence). CDR3 length: 13 amino acids. The DNA of the CDR3 is TGTGCCAGCAGTTACGGCGGGAGCATTGAAGCTTTCTTT. It specifies CASSYGGSIEAFF.

V is TRBV6-5 and J is TRBJ1-2, with D possibly being TRBD1 (6 bases). V was trimmed by 6 bases and J by 0 bases, leaving 11 bases between them. The CDR3 has 14 residues. Germline loops: CDR1 MNHEY, CDR2 SVGAGI. CDR3 in amino acids: CASSRGAANYGYTF. CDR3 DNA sequence: TGTGCCAGCAGCCGGGGGGCCGCTAACTATGGCTACACCTTC.

The chain uses TRBV21-1 and TRBJ2-7; TRBD2 is taken as the D call from the table, unchecked against the DNA. TRBV21-1 is a listed pseudogene. This CDR3 comprises 18 residues. For the CDR3, the DNA is TGTGCCAGCAGCAAAGCGCTTTGGGGGGGTTGGATTGTTTACGAGCAGTACTTC. Translation: CASSKALWGGWIVYEQYF.

The chain has TRBV10-2 and TRBJ1-5, with 7 bases that match TRBD1. The CDR3 runs 15 residues. V shed 0 bases and J 5 bases; nucleotides not matched to a gene: 4. The germline V gene has CDR1 WSHSY and CDR2 SAAADI. The CDR3 region has the DNA TGCGCCAGCAGTGAGTCTACAGGGGAGGATCAGCCCCAGCATTTT. The encoded protein is CASSESTGEDQPQHF.